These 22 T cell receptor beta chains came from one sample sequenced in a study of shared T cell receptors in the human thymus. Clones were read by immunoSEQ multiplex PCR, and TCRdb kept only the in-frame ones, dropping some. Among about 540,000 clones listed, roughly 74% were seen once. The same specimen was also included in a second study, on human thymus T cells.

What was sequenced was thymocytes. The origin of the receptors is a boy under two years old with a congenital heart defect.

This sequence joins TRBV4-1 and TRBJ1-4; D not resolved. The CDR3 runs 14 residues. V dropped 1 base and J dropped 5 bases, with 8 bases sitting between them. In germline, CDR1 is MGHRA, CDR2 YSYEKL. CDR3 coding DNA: TGCGCCAGCAGCCAAGCCGGGAGGAATGAAAAACTGTTTTTT. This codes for CASSQAGRNEKLFF.

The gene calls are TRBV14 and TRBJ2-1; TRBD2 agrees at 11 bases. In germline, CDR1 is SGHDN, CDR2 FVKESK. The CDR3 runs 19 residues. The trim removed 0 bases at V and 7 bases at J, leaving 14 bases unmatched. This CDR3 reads CASSQDKASGSGRDNEQFF. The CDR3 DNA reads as TGTGCCAGCAGCCAAGATAAGGCCAGCGGTAGCGGGAGGGATAATGAGCAGTTCTTC.

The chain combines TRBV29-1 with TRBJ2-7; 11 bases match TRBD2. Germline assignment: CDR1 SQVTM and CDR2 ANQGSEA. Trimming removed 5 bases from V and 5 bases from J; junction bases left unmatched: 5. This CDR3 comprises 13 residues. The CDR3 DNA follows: TGCAGCGTTTATAGCGGGGGGGAGGACGAGCAGTACTTC. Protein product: CSVYSGGEDEQYF.

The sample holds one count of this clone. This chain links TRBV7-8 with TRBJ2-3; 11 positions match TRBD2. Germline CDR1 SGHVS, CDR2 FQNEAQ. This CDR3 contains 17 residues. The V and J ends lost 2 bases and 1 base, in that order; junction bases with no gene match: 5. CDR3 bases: TGTGCCAGCAGCTTAATACTAGCGGGAGACGGCACAGATACGCAGTATTTT. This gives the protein CASSLILAGDGTDTQYF.

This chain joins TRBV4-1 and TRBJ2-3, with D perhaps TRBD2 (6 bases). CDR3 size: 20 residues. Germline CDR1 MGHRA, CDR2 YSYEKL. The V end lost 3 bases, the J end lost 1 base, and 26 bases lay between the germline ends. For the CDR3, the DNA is TGCGCCAGCAGCCAGACCCGTCGGGGGAATGGGCCCTCAGGCACAGATACGCAGTATTTT. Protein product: CASSQTRRGNGPSGTDTQYF.

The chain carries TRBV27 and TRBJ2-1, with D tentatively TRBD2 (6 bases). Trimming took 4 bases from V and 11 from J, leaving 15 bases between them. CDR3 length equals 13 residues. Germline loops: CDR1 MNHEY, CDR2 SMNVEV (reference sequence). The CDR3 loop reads CASSSQLTSKQFF. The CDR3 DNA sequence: TGTGCCAGCAGTTCGCAGCTGACTAGTAAGCAGTTCTTC.

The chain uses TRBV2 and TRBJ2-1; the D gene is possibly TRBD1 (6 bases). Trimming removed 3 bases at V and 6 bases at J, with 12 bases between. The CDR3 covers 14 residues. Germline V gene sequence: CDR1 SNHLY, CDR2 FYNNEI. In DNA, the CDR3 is TGTGCCAGCAGTGATCCCAGGGGACCCAATGAGCAGTTCTTC. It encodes CASSDPRGPNEQFF.

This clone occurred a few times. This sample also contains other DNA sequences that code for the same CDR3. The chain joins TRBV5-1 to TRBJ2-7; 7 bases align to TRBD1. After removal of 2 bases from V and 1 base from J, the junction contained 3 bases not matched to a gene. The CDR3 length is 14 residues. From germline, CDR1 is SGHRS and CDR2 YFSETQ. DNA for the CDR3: TGCGCCAGCAGCTTAGACAGGGAATCCTACGAGCAGTACTTC. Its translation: CASSLDRESYEQYF.

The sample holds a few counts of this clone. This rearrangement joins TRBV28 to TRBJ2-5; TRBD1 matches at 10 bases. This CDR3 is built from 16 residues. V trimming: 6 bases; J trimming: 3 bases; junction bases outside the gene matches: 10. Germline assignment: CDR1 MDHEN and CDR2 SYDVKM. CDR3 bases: TGTGCCAGCAGCCACACCGGGACAGGGGTAAAAGAGACCCAGTACTTC. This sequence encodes CASSHTGTGVKETQYF.

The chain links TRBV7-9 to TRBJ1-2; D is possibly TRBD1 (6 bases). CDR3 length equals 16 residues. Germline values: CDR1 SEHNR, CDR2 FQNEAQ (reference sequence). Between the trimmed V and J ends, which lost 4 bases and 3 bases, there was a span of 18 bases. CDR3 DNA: TGTGCCAGCAGCTCAGGGGACGAGGGTCTCGACTATGGCTACACCTTC. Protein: CASSSGDEGLDYGYTF.

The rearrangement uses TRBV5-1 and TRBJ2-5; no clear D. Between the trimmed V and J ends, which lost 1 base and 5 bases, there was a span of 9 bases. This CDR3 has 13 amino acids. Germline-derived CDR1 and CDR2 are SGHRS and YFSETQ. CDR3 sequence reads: CASSLTPRETQYF. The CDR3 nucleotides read TGCGCCAGCAGCTTGACCCCACGGGAGACCCAGTACTTC.

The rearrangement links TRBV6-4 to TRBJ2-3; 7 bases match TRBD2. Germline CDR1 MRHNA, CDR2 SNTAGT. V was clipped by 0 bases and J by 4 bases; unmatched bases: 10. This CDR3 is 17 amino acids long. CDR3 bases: TGTGCCAGCAGTGACTCTGTGGGGGAGGGCCCTCCAGATACGCAGTATTTT. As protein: CASSDSVGEGPPDTQYF.

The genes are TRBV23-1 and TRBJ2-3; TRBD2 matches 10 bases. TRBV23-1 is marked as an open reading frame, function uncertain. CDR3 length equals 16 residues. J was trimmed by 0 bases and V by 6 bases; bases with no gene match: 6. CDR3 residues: CASRRLAGHSTDTQYF. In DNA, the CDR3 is TGCGCCAGCAGGAGACTAGCGGGCCATAGCACAGATACGCAGTATTTT.

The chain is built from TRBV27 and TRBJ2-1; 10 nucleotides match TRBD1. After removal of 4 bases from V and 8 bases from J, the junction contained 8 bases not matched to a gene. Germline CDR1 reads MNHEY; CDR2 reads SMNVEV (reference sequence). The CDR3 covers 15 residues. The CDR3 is CASSSGTGDCDEQFF. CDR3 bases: TGTGCCAGCAGTTCCGGGACAGGGGATTGCGATGAGCAGTTCTTC.

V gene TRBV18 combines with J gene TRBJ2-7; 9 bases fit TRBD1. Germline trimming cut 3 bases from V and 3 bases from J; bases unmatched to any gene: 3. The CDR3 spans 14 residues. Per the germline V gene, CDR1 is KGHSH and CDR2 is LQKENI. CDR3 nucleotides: TGTGCCAGCTCACCGGGACAGGGATACTACGAGCAGTACTTC. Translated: CASSPGQGYYEQYF.

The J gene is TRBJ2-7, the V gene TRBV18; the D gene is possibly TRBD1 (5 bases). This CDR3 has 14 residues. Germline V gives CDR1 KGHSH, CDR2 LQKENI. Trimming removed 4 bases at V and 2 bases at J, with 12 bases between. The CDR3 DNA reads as TGTGCCAGCTCACTAGACAACAGGACCTACGAGCAGTACTTC. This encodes CASSLDNRTYEQYF. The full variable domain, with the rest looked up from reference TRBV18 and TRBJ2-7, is NAGVMQNPRHLVRRRGQEARLRCSPMKGHSHVYWYRQLPEEGLKFMVYLQKENIIDESGMPKERFSAEFPKEGPSILRIQQVVRGDSAAYFCASSLDNRTYEQYFGPGTRLTVT.

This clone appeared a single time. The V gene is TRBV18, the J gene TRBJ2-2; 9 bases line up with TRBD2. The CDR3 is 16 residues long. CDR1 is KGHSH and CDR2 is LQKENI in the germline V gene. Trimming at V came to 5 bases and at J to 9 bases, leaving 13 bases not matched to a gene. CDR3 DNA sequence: TGTGCCAGCTCAACAGGTTGTAGCGGGAGTTCTAGGGAGCTGTTTTTT. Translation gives CASSTGCSGSSRELFF.

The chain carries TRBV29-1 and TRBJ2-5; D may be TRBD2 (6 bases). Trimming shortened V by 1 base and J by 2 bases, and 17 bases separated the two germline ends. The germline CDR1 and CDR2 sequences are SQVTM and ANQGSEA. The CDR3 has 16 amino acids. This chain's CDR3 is CSVEAPAAGSQETQYF. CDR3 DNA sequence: TGCAGCGTTGAAGCCCCCGCGGCGGGAAGTCAAGAGACCCAGTACTTC.

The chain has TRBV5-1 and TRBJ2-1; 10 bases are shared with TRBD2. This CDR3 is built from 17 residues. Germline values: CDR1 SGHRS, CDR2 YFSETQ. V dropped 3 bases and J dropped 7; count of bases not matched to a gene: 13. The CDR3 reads CASSWPGLARFGNEQFF. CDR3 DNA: TGCGCCAGCAGCTGGCCGGGACTAGCGCGTTTCGGGAATGAGCAGTTCTTC.

CDR3: CASSLPGGRGLNTQYF. As DNA, the CDR3 is TGCGCCAGCAGCTTGCCCGGCGGCAGGGGGTTAAATACGCAGTATTTT. J is TRBJ2-3 and V is TRBV5-1, with TRBD1 matching over 7 bases. CDR1 is SGHRS, CDR2 YFSETQ, per germline. This CDR3 is built from 16 residues. Losses at the gene ends were 1 base for V and 7 bases for J; bases not matched to a gene: 12. Full variable domain (outside the CDR3, taken from reference TRBV5-1 and TRBJ2-3): KAGVTQTPRYLIKTRGQQVTLSCSPISGHRSVSWYQQTPGQGLQFLFEYFSETQRNKGNFPGRFSGRQFSNSRSEMNVSTLELGDSALYLCASSLPGGRGLNTQYFGPGTRLTVL.

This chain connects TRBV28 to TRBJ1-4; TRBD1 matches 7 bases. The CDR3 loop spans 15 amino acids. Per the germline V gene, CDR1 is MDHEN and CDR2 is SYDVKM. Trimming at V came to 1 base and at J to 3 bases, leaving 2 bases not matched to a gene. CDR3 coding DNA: TGTGCCAGCAGTTTATCACAGGGGTCTAATGAAAAACTGTTTTTT. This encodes CASSLSQGSNEKLFF.

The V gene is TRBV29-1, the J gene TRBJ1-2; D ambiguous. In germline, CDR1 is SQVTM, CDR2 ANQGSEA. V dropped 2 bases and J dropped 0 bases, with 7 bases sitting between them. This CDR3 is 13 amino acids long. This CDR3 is CSVERHANYGYTF. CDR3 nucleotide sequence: TGCAGCGTTGAAAGACACGCTAACTATGGCTACACCTTC.